This TCR beta chain came from a study of blood T cell repertoires in COVID-19. Trimming removed 0 bases from V and 0 bases from J; junction bases left unmatched: 11. The CDR3 length is 19 residues. Germline V gene data show CDR1 as SGDLS and CDR2 as YYNGEE. In the original processing: Amplifying reference gene primers gave estimates of nucleated cell counts. Profiled with immunoSEQ multiplex PCR; TCRdb holds only in-frame clones, not every one. V, J and clone size are taken as reported in that table, and D and trimming were inferred from the DNA itself. The data contain 65,000 to 90,000 clones, about four fifths of them seen just once; the ten biggest clones take up 28%.

Specimen: peripheral blood. The sequence was obtained from a human donor in a cohort sampled during active COVID-19. The rearrangement uses TRBV9 and TRBJ2-4, with TRBD1 matching over 8 bases. The CDR3 protein is CASSVAKQGEKLAKNIQYF. CDR3 sequence (DNA): TGTGCCAGCAGCGTAGCGAAACAGGGGGAAAAGCTAGCCAAAAACATTCAGTACTTC.